The present TCR beta chain was sequenced within a study of cytotoxic CD8 clonotypes in ibrutinib-treated CLL. On the study more broadly: The subjects consisted of roughly twelve relapsed/refractory and roughly 15 treatment-naive individuals, with 17 IGHV unmutated. When averaged across all of the samples, the counts came to 255,043 productive templates and more than 85,000 productive rearrangements. Notes on the study in general: While tracking circulating CD8+ T-cell counts, baseline clonality exceeded that of age-matched healthy donors.

This CDR3 has 16 amino acids. CDR1 GTSNPN and CDR2 SVGIG come from the germline V gene (reference sequence). Trimming cost V 0 bases and J 0 bases, with 13 bases left between them. With respect to this clone: The antigen is undetermined.

TCRdb's copy holds only in-frame clones and misses some; the assay was immunoSEQ multiplex PCR. This table has approximately 330,000 clones, more than 65% appearing once. The V call is TRBV30, the J call TRBJ2-3, with D tentatively TRBD2 (6 bases). The sequenced sample was PBMCs, obtained before ibrutinib treatment. This receptor was taken from a human donor with chronic lymphocytic leukemia. CDR3 DNA sequence: TGTGCCTGGAGTGTAGGAGGGATCAAAAGCACAGATACGCAGTATTTT. It yields the protein CAWSVGGIKSTDTQYF.